Shown below are 29 T cell receptor beta chains from a single sample sequenced in a study of T-cell reconstitution after alpha-beta-depleted transplantation in children. Unique molecular identifiers were incorporated into the prepared TCRbeta library. TCRdb called the PCR reads again in MiXCR, with one record for every CDR3 protein. Of 300,000 to 350,000 distinct CDR3 sequences listed, roughly 21% are singletons. The sample in question was PBMCs, mostly from graft donor cells, obtained 180 days after TCRalphabeta/CD19-depleted stem cell transplant. All receptors come from a male patient under 18 who had a stem cell transplant for acute lymphoblastic leukemia, so the T cells may come from the graft donor.

This clonotype has more than one count but fewer than ten. The chain is built from TRBV4-1 and TRBJ1-5, with a possible D match to TRBD1 (5 bases). The CDR3 consists of 15 residues. Germline lookup yields CDR1 MGHRA and CDR2 YSYEKL. V was pared by 6 bases and J by 6 bases, with 18 bases between. The CDR3 loop is CASSRDSLPSQPQHF. The CDR3 coding sequence is TGCGCCAGCAGTCGCGACAGTTTACCCTCTCAGCCCCAGCATTTT.

V usage is TRBV27 and J usage is TRBJ1-1; 7 bases agree with TRBD1. Germline loops: CDR1 MNHEY, CDR2 SMNVEV (reference sequence). The CDR3 has 15 residues. Germline trimming cut 5 bases from V and 0 bases from J; bases unmatched to any gene: 6. CDR3 loop: CASSHSGGLNTEAFF. CDR3 bases: TGTGCCAGCAGTCACTCAGGGGGTTTGAACACTGAAGCTTTCTTT.

This chain uses TRBV27 with TRBJ2-7; D unclear. V shed 3 bases and J shed 1 base, with 10 bases lying between them. The germline CDR1 and CDR2 sequences are MNHEY and SMNVEV (reference sequence). The CDR3 extends over 14 amino acids. CDR3: CASSFQDGSYEQYF. DNA of the CDR3: TGTGCCAGCAGTTTCCAGGACGGTTCCTACGAGCAGTACTTC.

A note on this clonotype: One end of the junction varies from germline; a read error may be responsible. The genes are TRBV2 and TRBJ1-2; TRBD1 aligns across 7 bases. Per germline, CDR1 SNHLY and CDR2 FYNNEI. The CDR3 totals 13 residues. The CDR3 region is CARARQGNFGYTF. CDR3 DNA: TGTGCCAGAGCTCGACAGGGTAACTTTGGCTACACCTTC.

This chain joins TRBV4-2 and TRBJ1-4; 12 bases fit TRBD1. The CDR3 loop spans 15 amino acids. Germline V gives CDR1 LGHNA, CDR2 YNFKEQ. The trim removed 4 bases at V and 10 bases at J, leaving 7 bases unmatched. The CDR3 loop reads CASSPVPGQGAKLFF. DNA of the CDR3: TGTGCCAGCAGCCCCGTCCCGGGACAGGGGGCAAAACTGTTTTTT.

The chain has TRBV20-1 and TRBJ2-1, with D uncertain. This CDR3 comprises 13 residues. V lost 3 bases and J lost 9, with 15 bases in between. Germline values: CDR1 DFQATT, CDR2 SNEGSKA (reference sequence). For the CDR3, the DNA is TGCAGTGCTAGGGGTTGGGCTTTGAGTGAGCAGTTCTTC. Protein: CSARGWALSEQFF.

The J gene is TRBJ2-2, the V gene TRBV27; a possible D gene is TRBD2 (5 bases). Trimming pared 2 bases from V and 0 bases from J, leaving 16 bases between. This CDR3 region has 18 residues. Germline V gene lookup returns CDR1 MNHEY and CDR2 SMNVEV (reference sequence). This CDR3 reads CASSLEWTGSPNTGELFF. The DNA for the CDR3 is TGTGCCAGCAGTTTAGAATGGACGGGGTCTCCGAACACCGGGGAGCTGTTTTTT.

This clonotype was detected only a few times. Relative to the germline gene, one junction end is altered; a read error may explain this. The chain couples TRBV6-1 to TRBJ1-4; D is perhaps TRBD1 (6 bases). The CDR3 loop spans 14 amino acids. Germline values: CDR1 MNHNS, CDR2 SASEGT. CDR3 nucleotides: TGTGCCAGCAGGGAAGGGGGAACGAATGAAAAACTGTTTTTT. Its translation: CASREGGTNEKLFF.

This rearrangement joins TRBV3-1 to TRBJ2-4; D is unresolved. CDR3 length: 16 residues. The germline V and J ends were trimmed by 4 bases and 6 bases, with 19 bases remaining between them. Looked up from germline, CDR1 is LGHDT and CDR2 is YNNKEL (reference sequence). In DNA form, the CDR3 reads TGTGCCAGCAGCCTTCCTCACTGGCCCTATCGAAACATTCAGTACTTC. Amino acid sequence: CASSLPHWPYRNIQYF.

V and J are TRBV18 and TRBJ2-7; D may be TRBD2 (7 bases). The CDR3 extends over 15 amino acids. Germline-derived CDR1 and CDR2 are KGHSH and LQKENI. Trimming removed 6 bases at V and 1 base at J, with 16 bases between. The CDR3 bases are TGTGCCAGCTCCTGGGGGGCTAGCGGATCCTACGAGCAGTACTTC. It translates to CASSWGASGSYEQYF.

The chain recombines TRBV12-3 or TRBV12-4 with TRBJ2-3; D gene uncertain. The V end was cut by 5 bases, the J end by 3 bases, with 12 bases between. The CDR3 has 14 residues. Here the CDR3 reads CASSPRTETDTQYF. CDR3 in DNA: TGTGCCAGCAGTCCTCGGACGGAAACAGATACGCAGTATTTT.

The J gene is TRBJ2-5, the V gene TRBV2; 10 nucleotides match TRBD2. Germline-derived CDR1 and CDR2 are SNHLY and FYNNEI. V was pared by 0 bases and J by 7 bases, with 8 bases of the junction left unmatched. There are 16 residues in the CDR3. This CDR3 reads CASSEAPGLAARTQYF. The CDR3 DNA sequence: TGTGCCAGCAGTGAAGCACCCGGACTAGCGGCCAGGACCCAGTACTTC.

This clonotype has only a few counts. The chain uses TRBV14 and TRBJ1-2; D ambiguous. Germline CDR1 reads SGHDN; CDR2 reads FVKESK. V was clipped by 3 bases and J by 5 bases, with 7 bases between them. The CDR3 consists of 12 residues. The CDR3 is CASSQEFYGYTF. In nucleotides, the CDR3 is TGTGCCAGCAGCCAGGAGTTTTATGGCTACACCTTC.

The rearrangement uses TRBV6-4 and TRBJ1-2; 10 bases fit TRBD1. The germline gives CDR1 MRHNA, CDR2 SNTAGT. With 0 bases clipped from V and 8 bases from J, the junction kept 3 bases outside the gene matches. CDR3 length equals 14 residues. CDR3 residues: CASSDSGTGDGYTF. The CDR3 nucleotides read TGTGCCAGCAGTGACTCAGGGACAGGGGACGGCTACACCTTC.

The chain recombines TRBV7-9 with TRBJ1-1; D may be TRBD1 (5 bases). CDR1 and CDR2 from the germline V gene are SEHNR and FQNEAQ (reference sequence). The V end lost 3 bases, the J end lost 3 bases, and 8 bases lay between the germline ends. The CDR3 runs to 13 residues. CDR3 sequence: CASSLFRDTEAFF. CDR3 bases: TGTGCCAGCAGCTTGTTCAGGGACACTGAAGCTTTCTTT. The full variable domain, completed using reference TRBV7-9 and TRBJ1-1, is DTGVSQNPRHKITKRGQNVTFRCDPISEHNRLYWYRQTLGQGPEFLTYFQNEAQLEKSRLLSDRFSAERPKGSFSTLEIQRTEQGDSAMYLCASSLFRDTEAFFGQGTRLTVV.

This clonotype was observed a handful of times. The chain recombines TRBV7-6 with TRBJ2-1; 10 bases match TRBD2. This CDR3 region has 17 residues. Germline assignment: CDR1 SGHVS and CDR2 FNYEAQ. V trimming: 5 bases; J trimming: 1 base; junction bases outside the gene matches: 8. CDR3 region: CASSKYLAGGSYNEQFF. DNA for the CDR3: TGTGCCAGCAGCAAGTACTTAGCGGGAGGTTCCTACAATGAGCAGTTCTTC.

The V call is TRBV5-1, the J call TRBJ2-1; 10 nucleotides agree with TRBD1. The CDR3 consists of 14 residues. V was clipped by 3 bases and J by 8 bases; unmatched bases: 5. Looked up from germline, CDR1 is SGHRS and CDR2 is YFSETQ. CDR3 sequence: CASSSRQGAYEQFF. Written as DNA, the CDR3 is TGCGCCAGCAGCTCAAGACAGGGGGCCTATGAGCAGTTCTTC.

The chain joins TRBV29-1 to TRBJ2-7; 10 nucleotides line up with TRBD2. V was pared by 3 bases and J by 1 base, with 6 bases of the junction left unmatched. Germline assignment: CDR1 SQVTM and CDR2 ANQGSEA. CDR3 length: 15 residues. CDR3 sequence (DNA): TGCAGCGTTGAGGTAGCGGGAGGAAAATCCTACGAGCAGTACTTC. Translation gives CSVEVAGGKSYEQYF.

The chain couples TRBV5-1 to TRBJ1-2; D ambiguous. The CDR3 loop spans 13 amino acids. Trimming removed 2 bases from V and 6 bases from J, with 11 bases in between. Germline values: CDR1 SGHRS, CDR2 YFSETQ. This CDR3 reads CASSFPGGDGYTF. The CDR3 DNA reads TGCGCCAGCAGCTTCCCGGGTGGAGATGGCTACACCTTC.

This clonotype was counted between two and nine times. The V gene is TRBV12-3 or TRBV12-4, the J gene TRBJ2-7; tentative D call: TRBD2 (6 bases). V lost 3 bases, J lost 2 bases, and 8 bases lay in between. The CDR3 has 13 amino acids. Here the CDR3 reads CASSFWGAYEQYF. The CDR3 DNA reads TGTGCCAGCAGTTTCTGGGGGGCCTACGAGCAGTACTTC.

The chain carries TRBV10-2 and TRBJ1-2; a possible D gene is TRBD1 (6 bases). Germline V lookup: CDR1 WSHSY, CDR2 SAAADI. The germline V and J ends were trimmed by 0 bases and 0 bases, with 11 bases remaining between them. The CDR3 spans 16 residues. CDR3 DNA sequence: TGCGCCAGCAGTGAGTCGAGAGGACAGCCTAACTATGGCTACACCTTC. Its protein is CASSESRGQPNYGYTF.

V is TRBV24-1 and J is TRBJ2-1; D gene unclear. In germline, CDR1 is KGHDR, CDR2 SFDVKD. The CDR3 consists of 12 residues. V lost 7 bases and J lost 10, with 13 bases in between. The CDR3 region is CATRSLGGEQFF. DNA of the CDR3: TGTGCCACCAGATCTCTAGGCGGCGAGCAGTTCTTC.

This rearrangement joins TRBV12-3 or TRBV12-4 to TRBJ2-7; the D gene is possibly TRBD2 (6 bases). This CDR3 contains 15 residues. V was shortened by 6 bases and J by 0 bases, with 15 bases between the two germline ends. CDR3 in DNA: TGTGCCAGCAGAGGGTTAAGGGACTCCTCCTACGAGCAGTACTTC. Its translation is CASRGLRDSSYEQYF.

The chain joins TRBV20-1 to TRBJ2-1; D gene uncertain. CDR1 and CDR2 (germline): DFQATT, SNEGSKA (reference sequence). The CDR3 is 11 residues long. The ends were cut back, 3 bases at V and 10 bases at J, with 10 bases in the middle. As DNA, the CDR3 is TGCAGTGCTAGCGGTCTCTGGGAGCAGTTCTTC. Translated, it gives CSASGLWEQFF.

This chain joins TRBV11-2 and TRBJ2-5; TRBD2 matches 11 bases. The trim removed 4 bases at V and 2 bases at J, leaving 12 bases unmatched. Germline V gives CDR1 SGHAT, CDR2 FQNNGV. The CDR3 contains 18 residues. CDR3 amino acids: CASSSILLGTSGQETQYF. The CDR3 DNA reads as TGTGCCAGCAGCTCTATACTCCTTGGGACTAGCGGACAAGAGACCCAGTACTTC.

The chain joins TRBV29-1 to TRBJ2-7, with 10 bases matching TRBD2. V lost 7 bases and J lost 0; bases outside the gene matches: 3. CDR1 and CDR2 (germline): SQVTM, ANQGSEA. The CDR3 loop spans 13 amino acids. The CDR3 region has the DNA TGCAGCGGTCGACTAGCGGGCTCCTACGAGCAGTACTTC. Encoded protein: CSGRLAGSYEQYF.

About this clonotype: At one end the junction does not follow the germline gene, possibly because of a read error. The chain uses TRBV9 and TRBJ1-2; D might be TRBD1 (6 bases). The CDR3 runs 14 residues. The germline V gene has CDR1 SGDLS and CDR2 YYNGEE. The CDR3: CASSELQGADGDTF. DNA for the CDR3: TGTGCCAGCAGCGAGTTACAGGGAGCCGATGGCGACACCTTC.

This clonotype was counted between two and nine times. The chain recombines TRBV5-6 with TRBJ2-1; tentatively, D is TRBD2 (6 bases). CDR3 size: 15 residues. CDR1 is SGHDT, CDR2 YYEEEE, per germline. The V end was cut by 1 base, the J end by 6 bases, with 14 bases between. The CDR3 DNA reads TGTGCCAGCAGCTTGCTTCGGGACTCACTCAATGAGCAGTTCTTC. This gives the protein CASSLLRDSLNEQFF.

This clonotype showed up many times. The V and J genes are TRBV5-5 and TRBJ2-1; D call uncertain. The CDR3 is 13 amino acids. From germline, CDR1 is SGHKS and CDR2 YYEKEE (reference sequence). V shed 1 base and J shed 10 bases, with 12 bases lying between them. CDR3: CASSLFSPGEQFF. The CDR3 bases are TGTGCCAGCAGCTTGTTCAGTCCTGGGGAGCAGTTCTTC. Full variable domain (missing parts from reference TRBV5-5 and TRBJ2-1): DAGVTQSPTHLIKTRGQQVTLRCSPISGHKSVSWYQQVLGQGPQFIFQYYEKEERGRGNFPDRFSARQFPNYSSELNVNALLLGDSALYLCASSLFSPGEQFFGPGTRLTVL.